The clone carrying this T cell receptor beta chain turned up a few times. These data belong to a study of shared clonotypes between healthy human individuals. On the study more broadly: Plates per donor: three CD4 naive, three CD4 memory, two CD8 naive, one CD8 memory.

Sequencing used immunoSEQ multiplex PCR; TCRdb keeps in-frame clones, though not all of them. The profile covers hundreds of thousands of clones, with around 74% appearing a single time and approximately 1.7% taken by the ten largest. Trimming stripped 1 base from V and 5 bases from J, with 9 bases between. The CDR3 extends over 13 amino acids. Germline lookup yields CDR1 SGHRS and CDR2 YFSETQ. This clonotype was sampled from a woman in her twenties or thirties in good health. Sequenced: memory CD4+ T cells sorted from blood. The subset is: CD45RA-negative fraction. The chain recombines TRBV5-1 with TRBJ1-1, with a possible D match to TRBD1 (5 bases). The CDR3 nucleotides are TGCGCCAGCAGCTTGCCAGGGACGACTGAAGCTTTCTTT. It translates to CASSLPGTTEAFF. The whole variable domain, remainder taken from reference TRBV5-1 and TRBJ1-1, is KAGVTQTPRYLIKTRGQQVTLSCSPISGHRSVSWYQQTPGQGLQFLFEYFSETQRNKGNFPGRFSGRQFSNSRSEMNVSTLELGDSALYLCASSLPGTTEAFFGQGTRLTVV.